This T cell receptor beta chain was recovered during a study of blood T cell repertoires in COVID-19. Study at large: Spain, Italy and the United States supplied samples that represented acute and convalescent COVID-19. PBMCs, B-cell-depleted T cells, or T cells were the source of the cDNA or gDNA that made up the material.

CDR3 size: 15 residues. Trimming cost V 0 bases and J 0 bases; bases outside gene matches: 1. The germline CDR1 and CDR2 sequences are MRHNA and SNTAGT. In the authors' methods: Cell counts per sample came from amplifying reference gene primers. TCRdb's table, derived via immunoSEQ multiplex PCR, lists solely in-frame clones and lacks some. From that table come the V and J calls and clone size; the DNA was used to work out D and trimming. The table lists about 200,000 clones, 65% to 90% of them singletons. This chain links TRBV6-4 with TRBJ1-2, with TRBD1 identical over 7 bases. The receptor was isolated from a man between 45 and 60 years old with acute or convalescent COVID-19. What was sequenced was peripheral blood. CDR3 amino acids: CASSDSGGPNYGYTF. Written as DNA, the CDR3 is TGTGCCAGCAGTGACTCAGGGGGCCCTAACTATGGCTACACCTTC.